The clone carrying this TCR beta chain was seen a handful of times. Patients from Seattle were sampled longitudinally, starting during active infection. This sample stems from a study of blood T cell repertoires in COVID-19. CDR1 SGHTA and CDR2 FQGNSA come from the germline V gene. CDR3 length: 15 amino acids. The germline V and J ends were trimmed by 5 bases and 2 bases, with 13 bases remaining between them. Authors' processing steps: Researchers report that nucleated cell counts were estimated from reference gene primer amplification. Here immunoSEQ multiplex PCR was the method, and the copy in TCRdb shows in-frame clones only, minus some. From that table come the V and J calls and clone size; the DNA was used to work out D and trimming. This table has over 150,000 clones, around nine tenths appearing once.

The sample was peripheral blood. The TCR was taken from a man aged 60-69 years with COVID-19, enrolled during active disease. V usage is TRBV7-2 and J usage is TRBJ1-5; D is uncertain. CDR3 nucleotide sequence: TGTGCCAGCAGCCCCCCGCCCGGAGGCAATCAGCCCCAGCATTTT. This sequence encodes CASSPPPGGNQPQHF.